The 19 T cell receptor beta chains below all came from one sample that was sequenced in a study of neoadjuvant anti-PD-1 for oral cavity cancer. Specified time point: after neoadjuvant nivolumab, at surgical resection. Profiled with immunoSEQ multiplex PCR; TCRdb holds only in-frame clones, not every one. The data show 65,000 to 70,000 clones, 80% to 90% seen once. Sequencing used PBMCs, obtained after nivolumab (anti-PD-1) treatment. These receptors all come from a person aged 35 to 85 with oral cavity squamous cell carcinoma.

This chain uses TRBV28 with TRBJ2-7; 9 nucleotides match TRBD2. CDR1 and CDR2 (germline): MDHEN, SYDVKM. The ends lost 0 bases at V and 4 bases at J; junction bases unmatched: 7. This CDR3 comprises 16 residues. The DNA for the CDR3 is TGTGCCAGCAGTTTATGGGGTTGGAGCGGGAGGTACGAGCAGTACTTC. This codes for CASSLWGWSGRYEQYF.

The chain recombines TRBV7-8 with TRBJ2-6; D unresolved. The CDR3 consists of 15 residues. Trimming cost V 2 bases and J 0 bases, with 5 bases left between them. From germline, CDR1 is SGHVS and CDR2 FQNEAQ. DNA for the CDR3: TGTGCCAGCAGCTTACCAAGCTCTGGGGCCAACGTCCTGACTTTC. It codes for CASSLPSSGANVLTF. Full variable domain (missing parts from reference TRBV7-8 and TRBJ2-6): GAGVSQSPRYKVAKRGQDVALRCDPISGHVSLFWYQQALGQGPEFLTYFQNEAQLDKSGLPSDRFFAERPEGSVSTLKIQRTQQEDSAVYLCASSLPSSGANVLTFGAGSRLTVL.

The chain carries TRBV27 and TRBJ2-7; D unresolved. Trimming removed 5 bases at V and 2 bases at J, with 4 bases between. CDR3 length equals 11 residues. CDR1 MNHEY and CDR2 SMNVEV come from the germline V gene (reference sequence). This CDR3 is CASSPPYEQYF. Written as DNA, the CDR3 is TGTGCCAGCAGTCCCCCCTACGAGCAGTACTTC.

This chain uses TRBV28 with TRBJ2-2, with TRBD2 matching over 8 bases. The CDR3 is 14 amino acids. V gave up 6 bases and J gave up 1 base; unmatched junction bases: 1. Germline loops: CDR1 MDHEN, CDR2 SYDVKM. This CDR3 is CASRLAENTGELFF. The DNA for the CDR3 is TGTGCCAGCAGACTAGCGGAGAACACCGGGGAGCTGTTTTTT.

The chain carries TRBV29-1 and TRBJ1-1; D is ambiguous. The ends were cut back, 5 bases at V and 1 base at J, with 8 bases in the middle. The CDR3 extends over 12 amino acids. Germline CDR1 SQVTM, CDR2 ANQGSEA. This CDR3 is CSVSQTNTEAFF. DNA of the CDR3: TGCAGCGTTTCTCAGACGAACACTGAAGCTTTCTTT.

The J gene is TRBJ2-3, the V gene TRBV5-1, with D perhaps given as TRBD1 or TRBD2 (5 bases each). Trimming shortened V by 1 base and J by 4 bases, and 10 bases separated the two germline ends. Germline V gene sequence: CDR1 SGHRS, CDR2 YFSETQ. The CDR3 sequence is 14 residues long. CDR3 in DNA: TGCGCCAGCAGCTTGAGAGGGGACGCAGATACGCAGTATTTT. Amino acid sequence: CASSLRGDADTQYF. Full variable domain (remainder filled in from reference TRBV5-1 and TRBJ2-3): KAGVTQTPRYLIKTRGQQVTLSCSPISGHRSVSWYQQTPGQGLQFLFEYFSETQRNKGNFPGRFSGRQFSNSRSEMNVSTLELGDSALYLCASSLRGDADTQYFGPGTRLTVL.

The J gene is TRBJ2-7, the V gene TRBV29-1; 7 bases fit TRBD1. V trimming: 7 bases; J trimming: 4 bases; junction bases outside the gene matches: 10. This CDR3 contains 13 residues. Looked up from germline, CDR1 is SQVTM and CDR2 is ANQGSEA. Here the CDR3 DNA reads TGCAGCGCTGAGTCGACAGGGTCATACGAGCAGTACTTC. This gives the protein CSAESTGSYEQYF.

Here the CDR3 reads CASSPDNSGANVLTF. CDR3 in DNA: TGTGCCAGTAGTCCCGACAACTCTGGGGCCAACGTCCTGACTTTC. The chain employs TRBV19 and TRBJ2-6; D not certain. The CDR3 contains 15 residues. The V end was cut by 5 bases, the J end by 0 bases, with 8 bases between. In germline, CDR1 is LNHDA, CDR2 SQIVND (reference sequence). Looking up the rest from reference TRBV19 and TRBJ2-6 gives the full variable domain: DGGITQSPKYLFRKEGQNVTLSCEQNLNHDAMYWYRQDPGQGLRLIYYSQIVNDFQKGDIAEGYSVSREKKESFPLTVTSAQKNPTAFYLCASSPDNSGANVLTFGAGSRLTVL.

The DNA for the CDR3 is TGTGCCAGCAGATCAGGGGTGGGCCAGTACACTGAAGCTTTCTTT. This codes for CASRSGVGQYTEAFF. V is TRBV6-1 and J is TRBJ1-1, with a weak D call TRBD1 (6 bases). CDR1 MNHNS and CDR2 SASEGT come from the germline V gene. The CDR3 is 15 amino acids. The V end was cut by 6 bases, the J end by 3 bases, with 17 bases between.

The rearrangement uses TRBV6-1 and TRBJ2-7; the D gene is possibly TRBD2 (6 bases). The germline V gene has CDR1 MNHNS and CDR2 SASEGT. The V end was cut by 6 bases, the J end by 5 bases, with 20 bases between. There are 15 residues in the CDR3. The CDR3 loop is CASRAGRLRLDEQYF. The CDR3 bases are TGTGCCAGCAGGGCGGGACGGCTCAGGCTGGACGAGCAGTACTTC.

V gene TRBV29-1 combines with J gene TRBJ2-7; 9 bases line up with TRBD2. CDR1 is SQVTM and CDR2 is ANQGSEA in the germline V gene. CDR3 length equals 13 residues. With 7 bases clipped from V and 6 bases from J, the junction kept 10 bases outside the gene matches. Here the CDR3 reads CSAAWGLASEQYF. Here the CDR3 DNA reads TGCAGCGCCGCGTGGGGACTAGCAAGCGAGCAGTACTTC.

The chain carries TRBV30 and TRBJ1-5, with 8 bases that match TRBD1. The V gene's germline CDR1 is GTSNPN and CDR2 SVGIG (reference sequence). Unmatched junction bases numbered 4, after V lost 2 bases and J lost 7 bases. The CDR3 has 13 residues. Here the CDR3 DNA reads TGTGCCTGGAGTCCAGGGGGCTACCAGCCCCAGCATTTT. Translated: CAWSPGGYQPQHF.

Comment on this clone: Other DNA variants within this sample encode the same CDR3. V and J are TRBV5-1 and TRBJ2-5; possibly TRBD2 for D (6 bases). Per the germline V gene, CDR1 is SGHRS and CDR2 is YFSETQ. Trimming left V 2 bases short and J 4 bases short, with 9 bases between. The CDR3 consists of 13 residues. The CDR3 sequence is CASSLAGGETQYF. In nucleotides, the CDR3 is TGCGCCAGCAGCTTAGCGGGTGGAGAGACCCAGTACTTC.

The genes are TRBV9 and TRBJ1-5, with no clear D. Germline V gene data show CDR1 as SGDLS and CDR2 as YYNGEE. The CDR3 has 14 amino acids. V was shortened by 0 bases and J by 1 base, with 5 bases between the two germline ends. CDR3 protein: CASSVGVSNQPQHF. In DNA form, the CDR3 reads TGTGCCAGCAGCGTAGGAGTCAGCAATCAGCCCCAGCATTTT.

This chain connects TRBV9 to TRBJ1-3, with D hard to call. This CDR3 is built from 16 residues. Trimming took 2 bases from V and 3 from J, leaving 15 bases between them. The germline CDR1 and CDR2 sequences are SGDLS and YYNGEE. The CDR3 protein is CASSVGSVWGGNTIYF. The CDR3, as DNA: TGTGCCAGCAGCGTTGGGTCCGTTTGGGGTGGAAACACCATATATTTT.

The chain carries TRBV28 and TRBJ1-2; D gene uncertain. The V gene's germline CDR1 is MDHEN and CDR2 SYDVKM. Trimming took off 5 bases at V and 4 bases at J, with 17 bases between the two ends. The CDR3 consists of 15 residues. The CDR3 loop is CASSTMLGVGYGYTF. CDR3 coding DNA: TGTGCCAGCAGTACCATGCTTGGGGTCGGCTATGGCTACACCTTC.

This sequence joins TRBV4-1 and TRBJ2-7; no reliable D call. The CDR3 loop spans 17 amino acids. CDR1 and CDR2 from the germline V gene are MGHRA and YSYEKL. The V end lost 3 bases, the J end lost 2 bases, and 20 bases lay between the germline ends. This CDR3 is CASSQGLTSRLAYEQYF. CDR3 in DNA: TGCGCCAGCAGCCAGGGCCTAACAAGTCGGTTAGCCTACGAGCAGTACTTC.

This sequence joins TRBV5-1 and TRBJ2-3, with 9 positions matching TRBD2. This CDR3 contains 17 residues. Germline V gene data show CDR1 as SGHRS and CDR2 as YFSETQ. V dropped 0 bases and J dropped 5; count of bases not matched to a gene: 10. The CDR3 sequence is CASSLALAGGPQDTQYF. In DNA, the CDR3 is TGCGCCAGCAGCTTGGCCTTGGCGGGAGGGCCCCAAGATACGCAGTATTTT.

The chain is built from TRBV18 and TRBJ2-2, with a weak D call TRBD1 (6 bases). Germline lookup yields CDR1 KGHSH and CDR2 LQKENI. The CDR3 is 15 residues long. V was pared by 4 bases and J by 1 base, with 10 bases between. The CDR3 here is CASSLGHQNTGELFF. In DNA, the CDR3 is TGTGCCAGCTCACTGGGACACCAGAACACCGGGGAGCTGTTTTTT.